This is a list of T cell receptor beta chains from one sample in a study of T cell responses to AZD1222 COVID-19 vaccine. The protocol was immunoSEQ multiplex PCR, while the TCRdb copy is restricted to in-frame clones and leaves out a portion. The table shows more than 75,000 clones, with about 83% occurring only once. The material was peripheral blood, obtained 28 days after the second AZD1222 dose. Receptor source: an adult who received the AZD1222 COVID-19 vaccine. Each CDR3 is given with its conserved first and last residue. The D gene is left open where the match is weak. A clone size is listed for some rows: how often the clone was seen (once, few, many), or a class if it is expanded.

len: 12
d_gene: -
v_gene: TRBV19
abundance: -
j_gene: TRBJ1-2
CDR3nt: TGTGCCAGTGGTGACATTCCTCCAGGCTACACCTTC
CDR3aa: CASGDIPPGYTF

len: 16
d_gene: TRBD1
v_gene: TRBV11-2
abundance: -
j_gene: TRBJ2-2
CDR3nt: TGTGCCAGCAGCTTAGGCCCGACAGGGGTAGCCGGGGAGCTGTTTTTT
CDR3aa: CASSLGPTGVAGELFF

len: 14
d_gene: -
v_gene: TRBV10-3
abundance: -
j_gene: TRBJ1-5
CDR3nt: TGTGCCACCGGCGGGGGTAATGGCAATCAGCCCCAGCATTTT
CDR3aa: CATGGGNGNQPQHF

len: 15
d_gene: -
v_gene: TRBV28
abundance: -
j_gene: TRBJ1-4
CDR3nt: TGTGCCAGCAGTCCCAGATGGAACGAAAATGAAAAACTGTTTTTT
CDR3aa: CASSPRWNENEKLFF

len: 15
d_gene: -
v_gene: TRBV28
abundance: few
j_gene: TRBJ2-7
CDR3nt: TGTGCCAGCAGACTCATACGGACCAGCTCCTACGAGCAGTACTTC
CDR3aa: CASRLIRTSSYEQYF

len: 15
d_gene: TRBD1
v_gene: TRBV5-6
abundance: -
j_gene: TRBJ1-2
CDR3nt: TGTGCCAGCAGCTCGGGACAGGGGGCTGGCTATGGCTACACCTTC
CDR3aa: CASSSGQGAGYGYTF

len: 16
d_gene: TRBD2
v_gene: TRBV4-3
abundance: -
j_gene: TRBJ2-7
CDR3nt: TGCGCCAGCAGCCAAGAGCATATAGCGGGAGACTACGAGCAGTACTTC
CDR3aa: CASSQEHIAGDYEQYF

len: 15
d_gene: TRBD1
v_gene: TRBV28
abundance: -
j_gene: TRBJ1-1
CDR3nt: TGTGCCAGCACCTTCCTTTGGGGCACAGGGGCTGAAGCTTTCTTT
CDR3aa: CASTFLWGTGAEAFF

len: 17
d_gene: -
v_gene: TRBV5-8
abundance: -
j_gene: TRBJ1-6
CDR3nt: TGTGCCAGCAGCGCCTTCTCTCGCTTGCAGGGCGCTTCACCCCTCCACTTT
CDR3aa: CASSAFSRLQGASPLHF

len: 13
d_gene: -
v_gene: TRBV6-4
abundance: once
j_gene: TRBJ2-1
CDR3nt: TGTGCCAGCAGTCGGGACCCGAACAATGAGCAGTTCTTC
CDR3aa: CASSRDPNNEQFF

len: 14
d_gene: -
v_gene: TRBV28
abundance: -
j_gene: TRBJ1-6
CDR3nt: TGTGCCAGCAGTCCCGGGCCGACAAATTCACCCCTCCACTTT
CDR3aa: CASSPGPTNSPLHF

len: 15
d_gene: TRBD1
v_gene: TRBV19
abundance: -
j_gene: TRBJ1-4
CDR3nt: TGTGCCAGTAGTGCCGGGACAGGGGGGAATGAAAAACTGTTTTTT
CDR3aa: CASSAGTGGNEKLFF

len: 15
d_gene: -
v_gene: TRBV5-1
abundance: once
j_gene: TRBJ2-1
CDR3nt: TGCGCCAGCAGCATTACACTTAGCTCCTACAATGAGCAGTTCTTC
CDR3aa: CASSITLSSYNEQFF

len: 14
d_gene: -
v_gene: TRBV14
abundance: -
j_gene: TRBJ2-1
CDR3nt: TGTGCCAGCAGCCAAGTGGGTCTTGGGGTTGAGCAGTTCTTC
CDR3aa: CASSQVGLGVEQFF

len: 16
d_gene: TRBD1
v_gene: TRBV28
abundance: -
j_gene: TRBJ1-1
CDR3nt: TGTGCCAGCATTTTGATTTCTAGGGGGCTGCGCACTGAAGCTTTCTTT
CDR3aa: CASILISRGLRTEAFF

len: 14
d_gene: TRBD1
v_gene: TRBV2
abundance: -
j_gene: TRBJ2-7
CDR3nt: TGTGCCAGCAGTGAAGTCGCGACAGGGGACGAGCAGTACTTC
CDR3aa: CASSEVATGDEQYF

len: 14
d_gene: -
v_gene: TRBV3-1/TRBV3-2
abundance: -
j_gene: TRBJ2-1
CDR3nt: TGTGCCAGCAGAGACACGAACTCCTACAATGAGCAGTTCTTC
CDR3aa: CASRDTNSYNEQFF

len: 14
d_gene: -
v_gene: TRBV3-1/TRBV3-2
abundance: -
j_gene: TRBJ2-1
CDR3nt: TGTGCCAGCACCCTGGAGGGATCGTACAATGAGCAGTTCTTC
CDR3aa: CASTLEGSYNEQFF

len: 15
d_gene: TRBD1
v_gene: TRBV5-1
abundance: -
j_gene: TRBJ2-1
CDR3nt: TGCGCCAGCAGCCTCGGGACAGGGGGAGACAATGAGCAGTTCTTC
CDR3aa: CASSLGTGGDNEQFF

len: 16
d_gene: TRBD2
v_gene: TRBV7-2
abundance: -
j_gene: TRBJ2-1
CDR3nt: TGTGCCAGCAGCTCGGGACTAGCGGGAGGGCGGGGTGAGCAGTTCTTC
CDR3aa: CASSSGLAGGRGEQFF

len: 15
d_gene: TRBD2
v_gene: TRBV7-3
abundance: once
j_gene: TRBJ2-1
CDR3nt: TGTGCCAGCAGCATAAAGGGACTAGCGGGTAATGAGCAGTTCTTC
CDR3aa: CASSIKGLAGNEQFF

len: 12
d_gene: -
v_gene: TRBV7-9
abundance: -
j_gene: TRBJ2-3
CDR3nt: TGTGCCAGCAGCTCCTCCTTAGATACGCAGTATTTT
CDR3aa: CASSSSLDTQYF

len: 17
d_gene: TRBD2
v_gene: TRBV29-1
abundance: -
j_gene: TRBJ2-3
CDR3nt: TGCAGCGTTGTCCCTACCAAACTAGCGGGAGACACAGATACGCAGTATTTT
CDR3aa: CSVVPTKLAGDTDTQYF

len: 15
d_gene: TRBD1
v_gene: TRBV30
abundance: -
j_gene: TRBJ1-2
CDR3nt: TGTGCCTGGAGTGTACCCGGACAGGGGGCCTATGGCTACACCTTC
CDR3aa: CAWSVPGQGAYGYTF

len: 16
d_gene: -
v_gene: TRBV5-4
abundance: -
j_gene: TRBJ2-3
CDR3nt: TGTGCCAGCAGCTTGGGTCTAGCGTGGGGGACAGATACGCAGTATTTT
CDR3aa: CASSLGLAWGTDTQYF

len: 13
d_gene: -
v_gene: TRBV11-2
abundance: -
j_gene: TRBJ1-1
CDR3nt: TGTGCCAGCAGCCCCCACGCGAACACTGAAGCTTTCTTT
CDR3aa: CASSPHANTEAFF

len: 14
d_gene: -
v_gene: TRBV5-4
abundance: -
j_gene: TRBJ2-1
CDR3nt: TGTGCCAGCAGCCCGAACGACCGGAACAATGAGCAGTTCTTC
CDR3aa: CASSPNDRNNEQFF

len: 13
d_gene: -
v_gene: TRBV21-1
abundance: few
j_gene: TRBJ1-2
CDR3nt: TGTGCCAGCAGCAAAGCGGCGTTAGGTGACTACACCTTC
CDR3aa: CASSKAALGDYTF

len: 16
d_gene: -
v_gene: TRBV27
abundance: few
j_gene: TRBJ1-6
CDR3nt: TGTGCCAGCAGCCCTATGTTGGGCTTCTATAATTCACCCCTCCACTTT
CDR3aa: CASSPMLGFYNSPLHF

len: 15
d_gene: -
v_gene: TRBV7-8
abundance: -
j_gene: TRBJ2-2
CDR3nt: TGTGCCAGCGCTGAGGCACTCGCGAACACCGGGGAGCTGTTTTTT
CDR3aa: CASAEALANTGELFF

len: 14
d_gene: TRBD1
v_gene: TRBV19
abundance: -
j_gene: TRBJ2-7
CDR3nt: TGTGCCAGTAGTATTCGGACAGGGCCCTACGAGCAGTACTTC
CDR3aa: CASSIRTGPYEQYF

len: 13
d_gene: -
v_gene: TRBV28
abundance: -
j_gene: TRBJ2-2
CDR3nt: TGTGCCACCCCAGGGCCGAACACCGGGGAGCTGTTTTTT
CDR3aa: CATPGPNTGELFF

len: 15
d_gene: -
v_gene: TRBV30
abundance: -
j_gene: TRBJ1-3
CDR3nt: TGTGCCTGGAGTACCTACAGGATCTCTGGAAACACCATATATTTT
CDR3aa: CAWSTYRISGNTIYF

len: 17
d_gene: -
v_gene: TRBV7-3
abundance: -
j_gene: TRBJ2-2
CDR3nt: TGTGCCAGTAGCTCCGCGGCGGGCGGAAGCAACACCGGGGAGCTGTTTTTT
CDR3aa: CASSSAAGGSNTGELFF

len: 19
d_gene: TRBD1
v_gene: TRBV27
abundance: once
j_gene: TRBJ1-6
CDR3nt: TGTGCCAGCAGTTCTCCGGGACAGCTTAGGAGCTCCTATAATTCACCCCTCCACTTT
CDR3aa: CASSSPGQLRSSYNSPLHF

len: 15
d_gene: -
v_gene: TRBV7-8
abundance: few
j_gene: TRBJ2-1
CDR3nt: TGTGCCAGCAGCTTAGAGACGGGGATCTACAATGAGCAGTTCTTC
CDR3aa: CASSLETGIYNEQFF

len: 14
d_gene: -
v_gene: TRBV30
abundance: -
j_gene: TRBJ1-3
CDR3nt: TGTGCCTGGAGTGTACTCACAGGGGGAAACACCATATATTTT
CDR3aa: CAWSVLTGGNTIYF

len: 18
d_gene: -
v_gene: TRBV5-1
abundance: -
j_gene: TRBJ1-2
CDR3nt: TGCGCCAGCAGCTTGGGATATCGAAGGCAGGGTGACGGCTATGGCTACACCTTC
CDR3aa: CASSLGYRRQGDGYGYTF

len: 11
d_gene: -
v_gene: TRBV12-3/TRBV12-4
abundance: -
j_gene: TRBJ1-2
CDR3nt: TGTGCCAGCAGTTGGACCTATGGCTACACCTTC
CDR3aa: CASSWTYGYTF

len: 14
d_gene: -
v_gene: TRBV6-2/TRBV6-3
abundance: -
j_gene: TRBJ2-3
CDR3nt: TGTGCCAGCAGTACGACAGCTAGCACAGATACGCAGTATTTT
CDR3aa: CASSTTASTDTQYF

len: 14
d_gene: -
v_gene: TRBV7-9
abundance: once
j_gene: TRBJ2-5
CDR3nt: TGTGCCAGCACCGCCTTCGGCCTTGGGGAGACCCAGTACTTC
CDR3aa: CASTAFGLGETQYF